These 31 T cell receptor beta chains came from one sample sequenced in a study of tumor-infiltrating lymphocytes in primary liver carcinoma. TCR beta cDNA was reverse-transcribed from about 0.45 ug of total RNA. The reaction used a constant-region primer and ProtoScript II reverse transcriptase. Each TCR beta library was derived from three nested multiplex PCR rounds that employed slightly modified ARM-PCR. TRBV1-TRBV30 forward primers paired with a C-beta reverse primer were used in the first two PCR rounds, which ran roughly 9 cycles each. TCRdb independently ran MiXCR on the multiplex PCR reads; one entry per CDR3 protein. Counted here are approximately 92,000 distinct CDR3 sequences, almost 70% occurring once; the ten biggest clones make up 9% to 10%. Between roughly 20 and 30 mg of unsorted bulk tissue served as the source from which RNA and DNA were co-extracted. The sequenced sample consisted of liver tumor tissue from sampling region 5. Described subset: tumor region T5, tumor centre. The source of these receptors is a woman in her sixties with primary liver carcinoma and hepatitis B virus infection.

The chain is built from TRBV29-1 and TRBJ2-7, with a weak D call TRBD1 (5 bases). V was cut by 3 bases and J by 0 bases, with 15 bases left in between. This CDR3 comprises 15 residues. Germline loops: CDR1 SQVTM, CDR2 ANQGSEA. CDR3 DNA sequence: TGCAGCGTTGATAGGGGCAAGCTAAGCTCCTACGAGCAGTACTTC. This translates into CSVDRGKLSSYEQYF.

This clonotype was detected ten times or more. The chain uses TRBV6-6 and TRBJ1-1; D is possibly TRBD1 (5 bases). The germline V gene has CDR1 MNHNY and CDR2 SVGAGI (reference sequence). The V end was cut by 5 bases, the J end by 1 base, with 5 bases between. This CDR3 has 12 residues. The CDR3 DNA reads TGTGCCAGCAGTACAGGGAACACTGAAGCTTTCTTT. Translating it yields CASSTGNTEAFF.

The genes are TRBV10-3 and TRBJ2-3; TRBD1 matches 10 bases. Germline lookup yields CDR1 ENHRY and CDR2 SYGVKD. This CDR3 has 17 amino acids. The CDR3 DNA reads as TGTGTCATGAGCTCAACGGCCGGGACAGGGGGCACAGATACGCAGTATTTT. Protein: CVMSSTAGTGGTDTQYF.

This clonotype was seen once. A clone one base away is much larger, so this may be a read error. The chain is built from TRBV7-3 and TRBJ2-5, with D perhaps matching TRBD2 (6 bases). Trimming removed 4 bases from V and 1 base from J, with 13 bases in between. The V gene's germline CDR1 is SGHTA and CDR2 FQGTGA. This CDR3 contains 15 residues. The CDR3 DNA is TGTGCCAGCAGCTCGGAGGGAGGATTCCAAGAGACCCAGTACTTC. The encoded protein is CASSSEGGFQETQYF. The variable domain in full, with the rest retrieved from reference TRBV7-3 and TRBJ2-5, is GAGVSQTPSNKVTEKGKYVELRCDPISGHTALYWYRQSLGQGPEFLIYFQGTGAADDSGLPNDRFFAVRPEGSVSTLKIQRTERGDSAVYLCASSSEGGFQETQYFGPGTRLLVL.

The chain is built from TRBV11-2 and TRBJ2-7; D is uncertain. V was shortened by 5 bases and J by 2 bases, with 19 bases between the two germline ends. The length of the CDR3 is 16 residues. The germline CDR1 and CDR2 sequences are SGHAT and FQNNGV. The CDR3 reads CASSLQTTDKPYEQYF. CDR3 DNA: TGTGCCAGCAGCCTGCAGACAACCGATAAGCCCTACGAGCAGTACTTC. Drawing the rest from reference TRBV11-2 and TRBJ2-7, the complete variable domain is EAGVAQSPRYKIIEKRQSVAFWCNPISGHATLYWYQQILGQGPKLLIQFQNNGVVDDSQLPKDRFSAERLKGVDSTLKIQPAKLEDSAVYLCASSLQTTDKPYEQYFGPGTRLTVT.

The V and J genes are TRBV6-2 or TRBV6-3 and TRBJ2-1; unclear D gene. This CDR3 is 14 amino acids long. V was clipped by 6 bases and J by 3 bases, with 12 bases between them. Germline V lookup: CDR1 MNHEY, CDR2 SVGEGT. The CDR3 is CASRAQHIYNEQFF. The CDR3 DNA reads TGTGCCAGCAGGGCCCAGCATATCTACAATGAGCAGTTCTTC.

Points on this clonotype: One end of the junction is discordant with germline, which a read error may explain. The chain is built from TRBV5-4 and TRBJ2-4; D is unclear. CDR3 size: 15 residues. From germline, CDR1 is SGHNT and CDR2 YYREEE (reference sequence). The CDR3 DNA reads as TGTGCCAGCAGCCCCCCGGCAAGCGACAAAGACATTCACTACTTC. Translated: CASSPPASDKDIHYF.

Concerning this clonotype itself: One end of the junction fails to match germline, which may point to a read error. The CDR3 DNA reads TGTGCCAGTAGCTTGGGCAGTGGGGACACCGGGGAGCTGATTTTT. Translating it yields CASSLGSGDTGELIF. V and J are TRBV5-8 and TRBJ2-2, with D possibly TRBD1 on 6 matching bases. The CDR3 extends over 15 amino acids. Germline CDR1 SGHTS, CDR2 YDEGEE.

Note on this clonotype: The missing conserved phenylalanine or tryptophan at the end of this CDR3 makes a read error likely. The V call is TRBV10-1, the J call TRBJ2-1, with D maybe TRBD1 (5 bases). V was pared by 1 base and J by 6 bases, with 13 bases between. This CDR3 comprises 15 residues. Germline V gene sequence: CDR1 WNHNN, CDR2 SYGVQD (reference sequence). CDR3 protein: CASSEYGAGRNEQFL. The CDR3 coding sequence is TGCGCCAGCAGTGAGTACGGTGCAGGGCGCAATGAGCAGTTCTTA.

This clonotype was seen only a few times. The V gene is TRBV7-9, the J gene TRBJ1-4, with TRBD1 identical over 7 bases. CDR1 is SEHNR and CDR2 is FQNEAQ in the germline V gene (reference sequence). CDR3 length equals 18 residues. V was clipped by 7 bases and J by 4 bases; unmatched bases: 18. The CDR3 DNA follows: TGTGCCAGCACCTCTCCACCGGTGGCTGGGACAGATAATGAAAAACTGTTTTTT. It yields the protein CASTSPPVAGTDNEKLFF.

A remark on this clonotype: This may come from a read error, since a much larger clone is one base off. The missing conserved phenylalanine or tryptophan at the end of this CDR3 makes a read error likely. The chain joins TRBV5-1 to TRBJ1-1; D is unresolved. The germline V gene has CDR1 SGHRS and CDR2 YFSETQ. CDR3 length equals 14 residues. Trimming left V 0 bases short and J 4 bases short, with 10 bases between. The CDR3 nucleotides read TGCGCCAGCAGCTTGGAACGGGGAAGCACTGAAGCTTTCCTT. Translated: CASSLERGSTEAFL.

Comments on this clonotype: The missing conserved phenylalanine or tryptophan at the end of this CDR3 makes a read error likely. This sequence joins TRBV11-2 and TRBJ2-2; D possibly matches TRBD1 or TRBD2 (6 bases each). This CDR3 spans 17 amino acids. The germline V gene has CDR1 SGHAT and CDR2 FQNNGV. The CDR3 DNA sequence: TGTGCCAGCAGCTTATCCCTGTGGGGGGCGAACACCGGGGGGCTGTTTCTT. Amino acids: CASSLSLWGANTGGLFL.

Many counts were recorded for this clonotype. The gene calls are TRBV6-5 and TRBJ2-7; the D gene is possibly TRBD2 (6 bases). There are 15 residues in the CDR3. Per germline, CDR1 MNHEY and CDR2 SVGAGI. V gave up 6 bases and J gave up 4 bases, with 19 bases separating them. The CDR3 loop reads CASRRGTSRLYEQYF. The CDR3 DNA is TGTGCCAGCAGAAGGGGAACTAGCAGATTATACGAGCAGTACTTC.

Of note for this clonotype: This clone may be a read error of a much larger clone one base away. The rearrangement joins TRBV6-2 or TRBV6-3 to TRBJ2-7, with 7 bases matching TRBD2. From germline, CDR1 is MNHEY and CDR2 SVGEGT. The CDR3 runs 15 residues. CDR3 coding DNA: TGTGCCAGCAGTTTCCGGATACACCAACTAGCGTCTACCCTCTTC. This gives the protein CASSFRIHQLASTLF.

Notes on this clonotype: Lacking the conserved final phenylalanine or tryptophan, this CDR3 likely reflects a read error. The V and J genes are TRBV6-5 and TRBJ2-1; 11 bases map to TRBD2. There are 14 residues in the CDR3. CDR1 MNHEY and CDR2 SVGAGI come from the germline V gene. The CDR3 here is CASRPLAGEHDQFL. Here the CDR3 DNA reads TGTGCCAGCAGGCCACTAGCGGGAGAACATGATCAGTTCTTA.

The chain is built from TRBV5-6 and TRBJ2-2; TRBD2 aligns across 10 bases. The trim removed 6 bases at V and 0 bases at J, leaving 5 bases unmatched. This CDR3 spans 16 amino acids. CDR1 is SGHDT and CDR2 is YYEEEE in the germline V gene. CDR3 protein: CASTLGLAANTGELFF. The CDR3 region has the DNA TGTGCCAGCACCTTAGGACTAGCGGCGAACACCGGGGAGCTGTTTTTT.

This clonotype was detected once. This sequence joins TRBV11-2 and TRBJ2-5; 7 bases align to TRBD2. CDR3 length: 13 amino acids. Germline V gives CDR1 SGHAT, CDR2 FQNNGV. The V segment lost 5 bases and the J segment 6 bases; nucleotides outside the gene matches: 6. CDR3 loop: CASSTGTIKTQYF. CDR3 DNA: TGTGCCAGCAGCACTGGGACTATCAAGACCCAGTACTTC. Full variable domain (outside the CDR3, taken from reference TRBV11-2 and TRBJ2-5): EAGVAQSPRYKIIEKRQSVAFWCNPISGHATLYWYQQILGQGPKLLIQFQNNGVVDDSQLPKDRFSAERLKGVDSTLKIQPAKLEDSAVYLCASSTGTIKTQYFGPGTRLLVL.

The rearrangement uses TRBV6-2 or TRBV6-3 and TRBJ2-1, with 8 positions matching TRBD2. This CDR3 contains 14 residues. V gave up 11 bases and J gave up 5 bases; unmatched junction bases: 11. Looked up from germline, CDR1 is MNHEY and CDR2 is SVGEGT. This chain's CDR3 is CAHSYYGRDNEQFF. The CDR3 nucleotides read TGTGCCCACAGTTACTACGGGAGGGACAATGAGCAGTTCTTC.

The V gene is TRBV7-9, the J gene TRBJ1-1; D is uncertain. With 2 bases removed from V and 7 bases from J, the gap between germline ends came to 11 bases. The CDR3 consists of 13 residues. Germline V lookup: CDR1 SEHNR, CDR2 FQNEAQ (reference sequence). For the CDR3, the DNA is TGTGCCAGCAGCTTAAAGGAAGTTGGTGAAGCTTTCTTT. It yields the protein CASSLKEVGEAFF.

The chain has TRBV5-1 and TRBJ2-5, with 7 bases that match TRBD2. The CDR3 runs 16 residues. J lost 4 bases, V lost 2 bases, and 11 bases had no gene match. Germline CDR1 SGHRS, CDR2 YFSETQ. The CDR3 here is CASSFDLAAGAETQYF. For the CDR3, the DNA is TGCGCCAGCAGCTTTGACCTGGCGGCGGGAGCAGAGACCCAGTACTTC.

The chain couples TRBV29-1 to TRBJ2-1; the D is unclear. Germline lookup yields CDR1 SQVTM and CDR2 ANQGSEA. This CDR3 has 15 residues. The CDR3 sequence: CKVGNRIPLGYEQFF. CDR3 nucleotide sequence: TGCAAGGTAGGTAACCGAATCCCCTTGGGGTATGAGCAGTTCTTC.

This clonotype was detected ten times or more. The chain couples TRBV5-4 to TRBJ2-2; possibly TRBD1 for D (5 bases). The CDR3 contains 14 residues. Germline CDR1 SGHNT, CDR2 YYREEE (reference sequence). V was trimmed by 0 bases and J by 6 bases, leaving 9 bases between them. In DNA, the CDR3 is TGTGCCAGCAGCTTGGGGACAAGTCCCGGGGAGCTGTTTTTT. Encoded protein: CASSLGTSPGELFF.

About this clonotype itself: Mismatch with germline at one junction end may stem from a read error. The chain recombines TRBV13 with TRBJ2-7, with 14 bases that match TRBD2. This CDR3 is 16 amino acids long. Germline CDR1 and CDR2: PRHDT and FYEKMQ (reference sequence). The CDR3 region has the DNA TGTGCCAGCAGCTCAGAAGGGACTAGCGGGAGTCCCGAGCAGTATTTC. It specifies CASSSEGTSGSPEQYF.

To note about this clonotype: This may come from a read error, since a much larger clone is one base off. The chain has TRBV4-1 and TRBJ1-5, with D unclear. Germline V gene data show CDR1 as MGHRA and CDR2 as YSYEKL. The CDR3 has 12 residues. In nucleotides, the CDR3 is TGCACCAGCAGCCACCAACAAGGACCCCAGCATTTT. This translates into CTSSHQQGPQHF.

V gene TRBV19 combines with J gene TRBJ2-7, with 8 bases that match TRBD2. After removal of 3 bases from V and 6 bases from J, the junction contained 7 bases not matched to a gene. Germline values: CDR1 LNHDA, CDR2 SQIVND (reference sequence). CDR3 length: 14 residues. CDR3 nucleotides: TGTGCCAGTAGTATTGGCGGGGGGTTCCCCGAGCAGTACTTC. Amino acids: CASSIGGGFPEQYF.

The chain carries TRBV11-2 and TRBJ2-2, with D unresolved. From germline, CDR1 is SGHAT and CDR2 FQNNGV. This CDR3 is built from 15 residues. Deletions cut 8 bases from V and 13 bases from J, with 26 bases between. The CDR3 is CASGSLDGQSWGLFF. The DNA for the CDR3 is TGTGCCAGCGGCTCCCTTGATGGGCAGTCCTGGGGGCTGTTTTTT.

This clonotype occurred many times. This chain uses TRBV28 with TRBJ1-1; D is uncertain. Germline V gene data show CDR1 as MDHEN and CDR2 as SYDVKM. The CDR3 contains 13 residues. V lost 6 bases, J lost 1 base, and 9 bases lay in between. CDR3 in amino acids: CASRKFPNTEAFF. For the CDR3, the DNA is TGTGCCAGCAGAAAATTCCCGAACACTGAAGCTTTCTTT.

Comments on this clonotype: This clone may be a read error of a much larger clone one base away. This chain connects TRBV6-5 to TRBJ1-4; no reliable D call. CDR1 MNHEY and CDR2 SVGAGI come from the germline V gene. The CDR3 spans 15 residues. CDR3 in amino acids: CASTSVGRTNEELFF. Written as DNA, the CDR3 is TGTGCCAGCACATCGGTGGGAAGGACTAATGAAGAACTGTTTTTT.

This clonotype was counted a few times. Germline is not matched at one junction end, which may reflect a read error. The V gene is TRBV11-2, the J gene TRBJ1-3, with 9 bases that match TRBD1. The CDR3 has 19 amino acids. CDR1 and CDR2 from the germline V gene are SGHAT and FQNNGV. The CDR3: CASSSRPDRGAYSGDTIYF. For the CDR3, the DNA is TGTGCCAGTAGCTCACGCCCGGACAGGGGAGCGTACTCTGGAGACACTATATATTTT.

The CDR3 reads CASSLYGTRVLYF. CDR3 nucleotide sequence: TGTGCCAGCAGTTTATATGGGACTAGGGTTCTGTACTTC. The rearrangement joins TRBV28 to TRBJ2-5; TRBD2 aligns across 8 bases. Germline values: CDR1 MDHEN, CDR2 SYDVKM. J gave up 13 bases and V 1 base, and 8 bases lay outside the gene matches. The CDR3 has 13 residues.

This clonotype was seen only a few times. A single base separates this from a much larger clone, so it may be a read error. This sequence joins TRBV29-1 and TRBJ1-4; 7 bases line up with TRBD1. This CDR3 comprises 13 residues. Germline-derived CDR1 and CDR2 are SQVTM and ANQGSEA. CDR3 in amino acids: CGVGTATNEKLFF. The CDR3 nucleotides are TGCGGCGTTGGGACAGCAACTAATGAAAAACTGTTTTTT. Using reference TRBV29-1 and TRBJ1-4 for the parts outside the CDR3, the full variable domain is SAVISQKPSRDICQRGTSLTIQCQVDSQVTMMFWYRQQPGQSLTLIATANQGSEATYESGFVIDKFPISRPNLTFSTLTVSNMSPEDSSIYLCGVGTATNEKLFFGSGTQLSVL.